The 9 T cell receptor beta chains presented below share a single source sample, sequenced in a study of shared clonotypes between healthy human individuals. Naive CD8 isolation took CD45RO-negative cells positively selected for CCR7 and excluded terminally differentiated effector memory CD45RA+ cells. TCRdb's table, derived via immunoSEQ multiplex PCR, lists solely in-frame clones and lacks some. The sample has around 600,000 clones, about 95% seen once. The specimen was naive CD8+ T cells sorted from blood. The receptors originated from a woman aged 25 to 39 in good health.

The gene calls are TRBV28 and TRBJ2-5, with 8 bases aligning to TRBD1. Near its end, the DNA agrees better with TRBJ2-7, so the J call may be wrong. Germline CDR1 and CDR2: MDHEN and SYDVKM. The CDR3 covers 13 residues. CDR3 loop: CASSQGAGGEQYF. The CDR3 DNA sequence: TGTGCCAGCAGTCAGGGGGCCGGGGGCGAGCAGTACTTC.

This CDR3 is CASSAFLGYEQYF. The CDR3 DNA sequence: TGTGCCAGCAGCGCCTTCCTGGGCTACGAGCAGTACTTC. This chain joins TRBV9 and TRBJ2-5; D not certain. The end of the DNA is better explained by TRBJ2-7, so the J call may be wrong. The CDR3 runs 13 residues. Germline CDR1 is SGDLS and CDR2 is YYNGEE.

This chain uses TRBV19 with TRBJ1-5; D is possibly TRBD1 (5 bases). This CDR3 contains 16 residues. CDR1 and CDR2 from the germline V gene are LNHDA and SQIVND (reference sequence). Between the trimmed V and J ends, which lost 7 bases and 0 bases, there was a span of 16 bases. CDR3 nucleotide sequence: TGTGCCAGTAAAGTGGGGGTAGGGAATAGCAATCAGCCCCAGCATTTT. Translation gives CASKVGVGNSNQPQHF.

The rearrangement links TRBV28 to TRBJ2-7, with D unresolved. Germline assignment: CDR1 MDHEN and CDR2 SYDVKM. V lost 5 bases and J 6 bases, leaving 14 bases between the germline ends. This CDR3 region has 13 residues. The CDR3 DNA sequence: TGTGCCAGCAGTCTGCTAGAGGTCGGCGAGCAGTACTTC. Translation gives CASSLLEVGEQYF.

A remark on this clone: One end of the junction varies from germline; a read error may be responsible. This chain joins TRBV11-2 and TRBJ1-1; 9 nucleotides align to TRBD1. CDR1 and CDR2 (germline): SGHAT, FQNNGV. The CDR3 has 13 amino acids. The chain's CDR3 is CANSLGQGRGRFF. DNA for the CDR3: TGTGCCAACAGCTTGGGACAGGGCAGAGGTCGGTTCTTT.

CDR3 sequence reads: CASSLSARGGDTQYF. CDR3 DNA: TGTGCCAGCAGCTTAAGCGCGAGAGGAGGAGATACGCAGTATTTT. V usage is TRBV7-7 and J usage is TRBJ2-3, with a weak D call TRBD2 (5 bases). This CDR3 comprises 15 residues. Germline CDR1 reads SSHAT; CDR2 reads FNYEAQ (reference sequence). Trimming removed 2 bases from V and 5 bases from J, with 14 bases in between. The whole variable domain, filled in from reference TRBV7-7 and TRBJ2-3, reads GAGVSQSPRYKVTKRGQDVTLRCDPISSHATLYWYQQALGQGPEFLTYFNYEAQPDKSGLPSDRFSAERPEGSISTLTIQRTEQRDSAMYRCASSLSARGGDTQYFGPGTRLTVL.

The chain couples TRBV28 to TRBJ2-1, with D tentatively TRBD1 (5 bases). The CDR3 loop spans 14 amino acids. V was shortened by 5 bases and J by 2 bases, with 10 bases between the two germline ends. Germline V gene lookup returns CDR1 MDHEN and CDR2 SYDVKM. The DNA for the CDR3 is TGTGCCAGCAGTCTGGGGCTGACCTACAATGAGCAGTTCTTC. It encodes CASSLGLTYNEQFF.

V and J are TRBV18 and TRBJ1-2, with 7 nucleotides matching TRBD1. V gave up 3 bases and J gave up 6 bases; unmatched junction bases: 7. The length of the CDR3 is 14 residues. CDR1 is KGHSH and CDR2 is LQKENI in the germline V gene. The CDR3, as DNA: TGTGCCAGCTCACCGACAGGGAGGAGGGATGGCTACACCTTC. Translation gives CASSPTGRRDGYTF.

The J gene is TRBJ2-2, the V gene TRBV14; the D is unclear. The V and J ends lost 1 base and 1 base respectively, with 25 bases between them. The CDR3 is 21 amino acids. Germline-derived CDR1 and CDR2 are SGHDN and FVKESK. CDR3 protein: CASSQGSLGLVAIGNTGELFF. CDR3 in DNA: TGTGCCAGCAGCCAAGGTTCTCTTGGTCTTGTGGCGATCGGGAACACCGGGGAGCTGTTTTTT.